The text below deals with one T cell receptor (beta chain). Its antigen is not known. This sample was included in a study of response to subunit inactivated influenza vaccine. General study results and limits: It was suggested by the authors that few new T cells are recruited by each seasonal influenza vaccination.

Trimming pared 5 bases from V and 7 bases from J, leaving 12 bases between. The CDR3 is 13 amino acids. The germline gives CDR1 LGHNA, CDR2 YNFKEQ. MiXCR was run by TCRdb on the RT-PCR reads, yielding one entry per CDR3 protein. Of about 500,000 distinct CDR3 sequences in the sample, approximately 15% were seen once. The clonotype originates from a man between 50 and 69 years old who received an inactivated influenza vaccine. The source material was CD4+ T cells sorted from PBMCs, sampled roughly 24 months after vaccination. The J gene is TRBJ1-5, the V gene TRBV4-2; no clear D. CDR3 nucleotide sequence: TGTGCCAGCAGCTCAGACGCCGGACAGCCCCAGCATTTT. Translation: CASSSDAGQPQHF.